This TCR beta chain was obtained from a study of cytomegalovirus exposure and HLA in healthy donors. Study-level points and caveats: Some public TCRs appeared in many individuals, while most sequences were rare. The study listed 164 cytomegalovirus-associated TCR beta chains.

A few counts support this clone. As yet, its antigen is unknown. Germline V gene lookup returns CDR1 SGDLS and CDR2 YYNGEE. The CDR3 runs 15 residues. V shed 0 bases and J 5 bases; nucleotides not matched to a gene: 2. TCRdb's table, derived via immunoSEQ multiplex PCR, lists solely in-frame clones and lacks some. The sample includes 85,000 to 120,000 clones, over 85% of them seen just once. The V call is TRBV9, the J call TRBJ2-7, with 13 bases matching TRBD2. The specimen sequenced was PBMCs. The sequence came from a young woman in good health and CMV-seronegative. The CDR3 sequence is CASSVGGTSGDEQYF. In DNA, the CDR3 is TGTGCCAGCAGCGTAGGAGGGACTAGCGGGGACGAGCAGTACTTC.